This T cell receptor beta chain was profiled in a study of cytomegalovirus exposure and HLA in healthy donors. Findings of the study overall: First-cohort TCR clusters were later found to tend to co-occur in the approximately 120 validation repertoires.

Measured with immunoSEQ multiplex PCR; TCRdb has only the in-frame clones, and not every one. Of fewer than 150,000 clones in the sample, 85% to 90% were seen once. V shed 3 bases and J shed 7 bases, with 15 bases lying between them. Per germline, CDR1 MGHDK and CDR2 SYGVNS. The CDR3 runs to 15 residues. Notes on this clone: Its specificity is not known.

Sequencing input: PBMCs. This clonotype originated in a man between 25 and 39 years old in good health and CMV-seronegative. The rearrangement links TRBV25-1 to TRBJ1-4; D gene ambiguous. CDR3: CASSDGRALSEKLFF. As DNA, the CDR3 is TGTGCCAGCAGTGATGGGAGGGCCTTAAGTGAAAAACTGTTTTTT.